The rows below give T cell receptor beta chains drawn from one sample of a study of neurological immune-mediated disorders. TCRdb recomputed calls from the 5' RACE reads with MiXCR, one row per CDR3 protein. The data contain tens of thousands of distinct CDR3 sequences, about 10% of them seen just once; the ten biggest clones take up approximately 6.6%. The sample taken for sequencing was PBMCs. The source of these receptors is a male donor with HTLV-1-associated myelopathy (HAM/TSP). Both conserved end residues are part of each CDR3. The order of the fields is clone size, V gene, J gene, D gene, CDR3 DNA, CDR3 protein. A D gene is named only where the DNA matches it firmly. The size field is filled for only some rows; it gives once, few, many or a size class.

clone_size: many
v_call: TRBV20-1
j_call: TRBJ1-1
d_call: .
cdr3_nt: TGCAGTGCTAGAGATCGGGCGGGGAGGGAGGAAGCTTTCTTT
cdr3_aa: CSARDRAGREEAFF

clone_size: many
v_call: TRBV18
j_call: TRBJ2-7
d_call: .
cdr3_nt: TGTGCCAGCTCCGGGGACCGAGGAAGTTCCTACGAGCAGTACTTC
cdr3_aa: CASSGDRGSSYEQYF

clone_size: .
v_call: TRBV20-1
j_call: TRBJ2-5
d_call: .
cdr3_nt: TGCAGTGCTTCGTCAGGGCGTCAAGAGACCCAGTACTTC
cdr3_aa: CSASSGRQETQYF

clone_size: many
v_call: TRBV6-5
j_call: TRBJ1-2
d_call: .
cdr3_nt: TGTGCCAGCTATGGGGGAGTGAACTATGGCTACACCTTC
cdr3_aa: CASYGGVNYGYTF

clone_size: many
v_call: TRBV5-1
j_call: TRBJ2-5
d_call: .
cdr3_nt: TGCGCCAGCAGTCCAGGGGGGGCATTCCAAGAGACCCAGTACTTC
cdr3_aa: CASSPGGAFQETQYF

clone_size: many
v_call: TRBV12-3/TRBV12-4
j_call: TRBJ2-5
d_call: TRBD2
cdr3_nt: TGTGCCAGCAGTCAATCGGGACTACCGACGACCCAGTACTTC
cdr3_aa: CASSQSGLPTTQYF

clone_size: many
v_call: TRBV12-3/TRBV12-4
j_call: TRBJ1-1
d_call: .
cdr3_nt: TGTGCCAGCAGTTTGCCCGGAGGGGGCACTGAAGCTTTCTTT
cdr3_aa: CASSLPGGGTEAFF

clone_size: many
v_call: TRBV4-3
j_call: TRBJ1-5
d_call: .
cdr3_nt: TGCGCCAGCAGCCAAGTGGTAGGCAGGCTCAATCAGCCCCAGCATTTT
cdr3_aa: CASSQVVGRLNQPQHF

clone_size: many
v_call: TRBV5-1
j_call: TRBJ1-2
d_call: .
cdr3_nt: TGCGCCAGCAGCTTGGCCCCACAGGATCGACGGTTATATGGCTACACCTTC
cdr3_aa: CASSLAPQDRRLYGYTF

clone_size: .
v_call: TRBV2
j_call: TRBJ2-6
d_call: TRBD1
cdr3_nt: TGTGCCATTAGTTACAGGGGTTCTGGGGCCAACGTCCTGACTTTC
cdr3_aa: CAISYRGSGANVLTF

clone_size: many
v_call: TRBV29-1
j_call: TRBJ2-1
d_call: TRBD2
cdr3_nt: TGCAGCGTTAAGAGCGGGGGGGGTTACAATGAGCAGTTCTTC
cdr3_aa: CSVKSGGGYNEQFF

clone_size: many
v_call: TRBV5-6
j_call: TRBJ1-5
d_call: .
cdr3_nt: TGTGCCAGCAGCTTGAATGGGGGCAATCAGCCCCAGCATTTT
cdr3_aa: CASSLNGGNQPQHF

clone_size: few
v_call: TRBV5-1
j_call: TRBJ1-5
d_call: TRBD1
cdr3_nt: TGCGCCAGCAGCGAACAGGGGGCTCGGAATCAGCCCCAGCATTTT
cdr3_aa: CASSEQGARNQPQHF

clone_size: .
v_call: TRBV5-1
j_call: TRBJ2-3
d_call: TRBD1
cdr3_nt: TGCGCCAGCAGCATCGGACAGGGGGCAACAGATACGCAGTATTTT
cdr3_aa: CASSIGQGATDTQYF

clone_size: many
v_call: TRBV12-3/TRBV12-4
j_call: TRBJ1-5
d_call: .
cdr3_nt: TGTGCCAGCAGTTATAGGCCAGAAAATCAGCCCCAGCATTTT
cdr3_aa: CASSYRPENQPQHF

clone_size: many
v_call: TRBV5-1
j_call: TRBJ1-1
d_call: .
cdr3_nt: TGCGCCAGCAGCTTGGAGGGACCAATGAACACTGAAGCTTTCTTT
cdr3_aa: CASSLEGPMNTEAFF

clone_size: many
v_call: TRBV11-3
j_call: TRBJ1-1
d_call: .
cdr3_nt: TGTGCCAGCAGCTTCGGGGCGAACACTGAAGCTTTCTTT
cdr3_aa: CASSFGANTEAFF

clone_size: many
v_call: TRBV20-1
j_call: TRBJ2-1
d_call: TRBD1
cdr3_nt: TGCAGTGCTAGAGGAGACAGGGGGGCTTACAATGAGCAGTTCTTC
cdr3_aa: CSARGDRGAYNEQFF

clone_size: many
v_call: TRBV12-3/TRBV12-4
j_call: TRBJ2-3
d_call: .
cdr3_nt: TGTGCCAGCGGTATCCCTGGGGGATTGACGCAGTATTTT
cdr3_aa: CASGIPGGLTQYF

clone_size: many
v_call: TRBV5-4
j_call: TRBJ2-5
d_call: .
cdr3_nt: TGTGCCAGCCGCCGTAGCGACCAAGAGACCCAGTACTTC
cdr3_aa: CASRRSDQETQYF

clone_size: many
v_call: TRBV7-9
j_call: TRBJ1-2
d_call: TRBD1
cdr3_nt: TGTGCCAGCAGCTTGATCCAGGGGGCCGTCGGAGGCTACACCTTC
cdr3_aa: CASSLIQGAVGGYTF

clone_size: many
v_call: TRBV5-1
j_call: TRBJ2-3
d_call: .
cdr3_nt: TGCGCCAGCAGCCGGGGAGTTGGGGGGCCAGGTACGCAGTATTTT
cdr3_aa: CASSRGVGGPGTQYF

clone_size: .
v_call: TRBV30
j_call: TRBJ1-2
d_call: .
cdr3_nt: TGTGCCTGGAGTTCATTAAACTATGGCTACACCTTC
cdr3_aa: CAWSSLNYGYTF

clone_size: many
v_call: TRBV27
j_call: TRBJ1-2
d_call: .
cdr3_nt: TGTGCCAGCAGTTTATCGGGGACGGACACCTACTATGGCTACACCTTC
cdr3_aa: CASSLSGTDTYYGYTF

clone_size: few
v_call: TRBV6-2/TRBV6-3
j_call: TRBJ1-1
d_call: .
cdr3_nt: TGTGCCATCGGACAGTACATGAACACTGAAGCTTTCTTT
cdr3_aa: CAIGQYMNTEAFF

clone_size: many
v_call: TRBV6-5
j_call: TRBJ1-3
d_call: .
cdr3_nt: TGTGCCAGCAGTATGGGGGCGCGAGGAAACACCATATATTTT
cdr3_aa: CASSMGARGNTIYF

clone_size: many
v_call: TRBV20-1
j_call: TRBJ2-3
d_call: TRBD2
cdr3_nt: TGCAGTGCTAGGGAAGGACTAGCGAGCACAGATACGCAGTATTTT
cdr3_aa: CSAREGLASTDTQYF

clone_size: many
v_call: TRBV28
j_call: TRBJ1-5
d_call: .
cdr3_nt: TGTGCCAGCAGTCTGACCACTTTTGGCCAGCATTTT
cdr3_aa: CASSLTTFGQHF

clone_size: many
v_call: TRBV11-2
j_call: TRBJ2-7
d_call: .
cdr3_nt: TGTGCCAGCAGCTTAACCGGTAGCTCCTACGAGCAGTACTTC
cdr3_aa: CASSLTGSSYEQYF

clone_size: many
v_call: TRBV7-6
j_call: TRBJ2-3
d_call: TRBD2
cdr3_nt: TGTGCCAGCAGCTTAGCGCCCTTGGCGGGGGGCTTCACAGATACGCAGTATTTT
cdr3_aa: CASSLAPLAGGFTDTQYF

clone_size: many
v_call: TRBV6-5
j_call: TRBJ1-1
d_call: .
cdr3_nt: TGTGCCAGCACCGACCAAGGGTCATGGAACACTGAAGCTTTCTTT
cdr3_aa: CASTDQGSWNTEAFF

clone_size: many
v_call: TRBV10-3
j_call: TRBJ2-1
d_call: TRBD1
cdr3_nt: TGTGCCATCAGTGAAAGACAGGGGGCAGGCGATGAGCAGTTCTTC
cdr3_aa: CAISERQGAGDEQFF

clone_size: many
v_call: TRBV29-1
j_call: TRBJ1-2
d_call: TRBD1
cdr3_nt: TGCAGCGTTGAAGGGGGACAGGAATCCTTAACCCTTCTTGGCTACACCTTC
cdr3_aa: CSVEGGQESLTLLGYTF

clone_size: many
v_call: TRBV7-9
j_call: TRBJ2-3
d_call: .
cdr3_nt: TGTGCCAGCAGCTTAGCGGGGGGAGATACGCAGTATTTT
cdr3_aa: CASSLAGGDTQYF

clone_size: many
v_call: TRBV20-1
j_call: TRBJ1-5
d_call: .
cdr3_nt: TGCAGTGCTAGGGACACCAATCAGCCCCAGCATTTT
cdr3_aa: CSARDTNQPQHF

clone_size: many
v_call: TRBV5-5
j_call: TRBJ1-6
d_call: .
cdr3_nt: TGTGCCAGCAGCCACCGGGGAGGGAGCTCCTATAATTCACCCCTCCACTTT
cdr3_aa: CASSHRGGSSYNSPLHF

clone_size: few
v_call: TRBV10-2
j_call: TRBJ1-2
d_call: .
cdr3_nt: TGCGCCAGCAGTGAGACTTCCCGGACAGTTAACTATGGCTACACCTTC
cdr3_aa: CASSETSRTVNYGYTF

clone_size: many
v_call: TRBV5-1
j_call: TRBJ2-7
d_call: TRBD1
cdr3_nt: TGCGCCAGCAGTTTCGGGATGACGGGACAGGACTACGAGCAGTACTTC
cdr3_aa: CASSFGMTGQDYEQYF

clone_size: many
v_call: TRBV5-1
j_call: TRBJ2-7
d_call: .
cdr3_nt: TGCGCCAGCAGCTTGGACCCTTCCTACGAGCAGTACTTC
cdr3_aa: CASSLDPSYEQYF

clone_size: many
v_call: TRBV6-5
j_call: TRBJ1-2
d_call: .
cdr3_nt: TGTGCCAGCAGTTACACTCGAGAGGGTGGCTACACCTTC
cdr3_aa: CASSYTREGGYTF

clone_size: .
v_call: TRBV25-1
j_call: TRBJ2-1
d_call: TRBD1
cdr3_nt: TGTGCCAGCAGTGAATCCGGGACAGGGTCCGATGAGCAGTTCTTC
cdr3_aa: CASSESGTGSDEQFF